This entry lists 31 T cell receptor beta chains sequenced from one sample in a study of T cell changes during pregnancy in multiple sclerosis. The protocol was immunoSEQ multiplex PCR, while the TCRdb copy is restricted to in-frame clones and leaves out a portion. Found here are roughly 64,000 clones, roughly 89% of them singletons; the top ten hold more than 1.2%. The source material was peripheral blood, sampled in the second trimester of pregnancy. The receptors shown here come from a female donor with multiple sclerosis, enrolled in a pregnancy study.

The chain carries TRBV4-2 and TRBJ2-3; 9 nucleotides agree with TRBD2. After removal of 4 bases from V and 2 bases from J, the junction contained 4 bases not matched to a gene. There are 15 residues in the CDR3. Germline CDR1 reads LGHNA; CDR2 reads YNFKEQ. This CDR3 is CASSPAGGNTDTQYF. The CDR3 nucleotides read TGTGCCAGCAGCCCCGCGGGAGGGAACACAGATACGCAGTATTTT.

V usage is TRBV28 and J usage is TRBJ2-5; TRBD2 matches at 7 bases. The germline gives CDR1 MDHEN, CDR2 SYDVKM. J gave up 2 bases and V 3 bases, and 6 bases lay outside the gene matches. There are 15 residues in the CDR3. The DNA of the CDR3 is TGTGCCAGCAGTTTGGGGGGGAGGAGGCAAGAGACCCAGTACTTC. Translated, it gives CASSLGGRRQETQYF.

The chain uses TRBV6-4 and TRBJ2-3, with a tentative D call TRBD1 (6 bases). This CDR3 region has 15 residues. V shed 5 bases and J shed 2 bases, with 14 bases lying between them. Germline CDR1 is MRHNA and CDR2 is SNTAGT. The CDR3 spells CASSSETGSTDTQYF. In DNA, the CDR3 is TGTGCCAGCAGTAGCGAGACAGGATCCACAGATACGCAGTATTTT.

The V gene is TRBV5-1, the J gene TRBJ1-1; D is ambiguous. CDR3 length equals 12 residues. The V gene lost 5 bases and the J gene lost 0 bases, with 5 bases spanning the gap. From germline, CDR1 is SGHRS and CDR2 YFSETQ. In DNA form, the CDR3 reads TGCGCCAGCAGTCGGGTGAACACTGAAGCTTTCTTT. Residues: CASSRVNTEAFF.

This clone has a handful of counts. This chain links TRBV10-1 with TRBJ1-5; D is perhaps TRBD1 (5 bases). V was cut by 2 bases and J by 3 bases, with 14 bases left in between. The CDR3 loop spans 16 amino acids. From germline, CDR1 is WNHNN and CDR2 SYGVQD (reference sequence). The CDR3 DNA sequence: TGCGCCAGCAGTGAGGGTTGGCAGGGATCCAATCAGCCCCAGCATTTT. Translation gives CASSEGWQGSNQPQHF.

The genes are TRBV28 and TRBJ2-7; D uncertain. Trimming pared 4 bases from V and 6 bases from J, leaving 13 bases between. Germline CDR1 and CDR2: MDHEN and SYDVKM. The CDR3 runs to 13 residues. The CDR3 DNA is TGTGCCAGCAGTTCCCGGTTCGCCCCCGAGCAGTACTTC. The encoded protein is CASSSRFAPEQYF.

The CDR3 is CASSSRETNYGYTF. As DNA, the CDR3 is TGTGCCAGCAGCTCGCGGGAGACCAACTATGGCTACACCTTC. The V gene is TRBV7-8, the J gene TRBJ1-2; D not certain. Trimming left V 4 bases short and J 2 bases short, with 11 bases between. The germline V gene has CDR1 SGHVS and CDR2 FQNEAQ. The CDR3 is 14 residues long.

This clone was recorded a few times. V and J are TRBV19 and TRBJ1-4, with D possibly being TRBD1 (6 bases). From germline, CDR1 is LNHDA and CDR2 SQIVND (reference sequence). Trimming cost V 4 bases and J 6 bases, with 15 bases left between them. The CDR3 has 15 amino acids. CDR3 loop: CASSSGGGTYEKLFF. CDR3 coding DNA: TGTGCCAGTAGTAGCGGGGGCGGGACCTATGAAAAACTGTTTTTT.

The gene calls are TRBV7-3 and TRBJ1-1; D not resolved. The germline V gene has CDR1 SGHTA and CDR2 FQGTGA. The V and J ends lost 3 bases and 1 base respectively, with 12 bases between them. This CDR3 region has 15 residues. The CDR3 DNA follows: TGTGCCAGCAGCTTTGGGCCTAAAAGGAACACTGAAGCTTTCTTT. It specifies CASSFGPKRNTEAFF.

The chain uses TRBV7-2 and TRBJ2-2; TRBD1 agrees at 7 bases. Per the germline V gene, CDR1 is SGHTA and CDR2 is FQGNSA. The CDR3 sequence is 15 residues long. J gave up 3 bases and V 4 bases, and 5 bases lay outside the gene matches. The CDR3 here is CASSSTGVDTGELFF. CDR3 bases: TGTGCCAGCAGCTCCACAGGGGTGGACACCGGGGAGCTGTTTTTT.

This CDR3 is CASSFSYSGTSGRGLEQFF. DNA of the CDR3: TGTGCCAGCAGCTTTTCCTACTCCGGGACTAGCGGGAGGGGCCTTGAGCAGTTCTTC. This rearrangement joins TRBV11-2 to TRBJ2-1, with TRBD2 matching over 16 bases. CDR3 length equals 19 residues. The germline gives CDR1 SGHAT, CDR2 FQNNGV. After removal of 3 bases from V and 9 bases from J, the junction contained 14 bases not matched to a gene.

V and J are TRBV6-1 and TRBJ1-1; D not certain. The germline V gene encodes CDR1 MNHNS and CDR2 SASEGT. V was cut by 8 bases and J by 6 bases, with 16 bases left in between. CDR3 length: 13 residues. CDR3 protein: CASGPVGLPEAFF. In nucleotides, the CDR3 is TGTGCCAGCGGCCCCGTCGGGTTGCCTGAAGCTTTCTTT.

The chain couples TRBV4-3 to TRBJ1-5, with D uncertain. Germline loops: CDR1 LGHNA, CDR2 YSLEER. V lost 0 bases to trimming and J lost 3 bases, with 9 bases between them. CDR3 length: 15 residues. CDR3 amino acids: CASSQETGNNQPQHF. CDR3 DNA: TGCGCCAGCAGCCAAGAAACGGGGAACAATCAGCCCCAGCATTTT.

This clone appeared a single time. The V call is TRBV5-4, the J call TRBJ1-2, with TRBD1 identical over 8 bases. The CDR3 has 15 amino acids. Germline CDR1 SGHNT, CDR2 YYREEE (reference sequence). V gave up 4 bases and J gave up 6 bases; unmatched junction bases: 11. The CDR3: CASSRTGTGIDGYTF. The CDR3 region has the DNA TGTGCCAGCAGCCGTACCGGGACAGGAATCGATGGCTACACCTTC. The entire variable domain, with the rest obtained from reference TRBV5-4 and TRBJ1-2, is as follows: ETGVTQSPTHLIKTRGQQVTLRCSSQSGHNTVSWYQQALGQGPQFIFQYYREEENGRGNFPPRFSGLQFPNYSSELNVNALELDDSALYLCASSRTGTGIDGYTFGSGTRLTVV.

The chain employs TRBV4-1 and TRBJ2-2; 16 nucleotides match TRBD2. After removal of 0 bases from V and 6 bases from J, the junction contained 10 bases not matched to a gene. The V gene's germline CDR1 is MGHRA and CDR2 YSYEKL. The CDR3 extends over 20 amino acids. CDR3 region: CASSQEGTSGRATVPGELFF. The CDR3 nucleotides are TGCGCCAGCAGCCAAGAGGGGACTAGCGGGAGGGCCACGGTCCCCGGGGAGCTGTTTTTT.

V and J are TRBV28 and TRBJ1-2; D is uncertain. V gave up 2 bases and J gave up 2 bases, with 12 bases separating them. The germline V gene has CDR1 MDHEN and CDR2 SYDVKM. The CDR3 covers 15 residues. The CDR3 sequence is CASSLGRFGNYGYTF. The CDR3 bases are TGTGCCAGCAGTTTAGGCCGTTTCGGGAACTATGGCTACACCTTC.

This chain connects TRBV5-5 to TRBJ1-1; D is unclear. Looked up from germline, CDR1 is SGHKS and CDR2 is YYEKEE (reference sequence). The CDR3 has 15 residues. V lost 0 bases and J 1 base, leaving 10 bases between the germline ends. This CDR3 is CASSLGGQENTEAFF. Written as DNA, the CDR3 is TGTGCCAGCAGCTTGGGTGGGCAGGAGAACACTGAAGCTTTCTTT.

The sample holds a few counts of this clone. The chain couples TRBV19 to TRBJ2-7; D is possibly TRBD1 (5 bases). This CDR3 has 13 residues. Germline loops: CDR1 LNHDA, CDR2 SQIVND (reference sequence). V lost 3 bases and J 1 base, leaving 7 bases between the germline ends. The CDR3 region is CASSIQGSYEQYF. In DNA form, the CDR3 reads TGTGCCAGTAGTATCCAGGGATCCTACGAGCAGTACTTC.

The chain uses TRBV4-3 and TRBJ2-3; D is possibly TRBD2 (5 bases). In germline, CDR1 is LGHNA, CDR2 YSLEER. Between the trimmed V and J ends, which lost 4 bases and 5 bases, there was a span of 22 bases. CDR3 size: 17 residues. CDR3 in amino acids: CASSRSIGLENKDTQYF. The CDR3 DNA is TGCGCCAGCAGCCGATCGATCGGACTTGAGAATAAAGATACGCAGTATTTT.

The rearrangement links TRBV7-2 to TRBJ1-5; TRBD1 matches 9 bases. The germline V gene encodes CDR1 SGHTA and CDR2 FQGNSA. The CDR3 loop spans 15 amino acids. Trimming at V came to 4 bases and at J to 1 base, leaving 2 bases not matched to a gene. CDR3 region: CASSYDRGSNQPQHF. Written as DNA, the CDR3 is TGTGCCAGCAGCTACGACAGGGGGAGCAATCAGCCCCAGCATTTT.

The CDR3 loop is CAWSWAYYGYTF. The CDR3 DNA reads TGTGCCTGGAGTTGGGCCTATTATGGCTACACCTTC. The chain combines TRBV30 with TRBJ1-2, with unresolved D. The germline V gene has CDR1 GTSNPN and CDR2 SVGIG (reference sequence). CDR3 length: 12 residues. V was shortened by 2 bases and J by 5 bases, with 9 bases between the two germline ends. Full variable domain (remainder filled in from reference TRBV30 and TRBJ1-2): SQTIHQWPATLVQPVGSPLSLECTVEGTSNPNLYWYRQAAGRGLQLLFYSVGIGQISSEVPQNLSASRPQDRQFILSSKKLLLSDSGFYLCAWSWAYYGYTFGSGTRLTVV.

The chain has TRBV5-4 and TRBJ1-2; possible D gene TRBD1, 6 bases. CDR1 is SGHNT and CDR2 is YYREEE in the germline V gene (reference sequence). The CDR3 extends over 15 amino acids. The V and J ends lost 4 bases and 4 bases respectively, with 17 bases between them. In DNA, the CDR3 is TGTGCCAGCAGCGCCAAACAGGGCGGTTTCTATGGCTACACCTTC. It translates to CASSAKQGGFYGYTF.

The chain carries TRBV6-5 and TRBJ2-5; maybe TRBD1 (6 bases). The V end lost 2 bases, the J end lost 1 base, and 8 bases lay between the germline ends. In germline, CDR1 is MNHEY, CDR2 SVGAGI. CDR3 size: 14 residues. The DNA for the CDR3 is TGTGCCAGCAGTTACGGACAGCTCCAAGAGACCCAGTACTTC. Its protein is CASSYGQLQETQYF.

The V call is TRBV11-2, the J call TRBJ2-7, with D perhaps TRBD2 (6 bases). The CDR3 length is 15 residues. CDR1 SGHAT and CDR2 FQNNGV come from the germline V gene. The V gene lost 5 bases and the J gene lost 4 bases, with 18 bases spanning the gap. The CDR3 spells CASSPRSGVGYEQYF. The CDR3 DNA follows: TGTGCCAGCAGCCCAAGATCGGGGGTCGGGTACGAGCAGTACTTC.

CDR3 sequence reads: CASSPGLAGEQYF. CDR3 DNA: TGTGCCAGCAGCCCGGGACTAGCTGGAGAGCAGTACTTC. The gene calls are TRBV27 and TRBJ2-7, with 9 bases fitting TRBD2. Germline V gene sequence: CDR1 MNHEY, CDR2 SMNVEV (reference sequence). The CDR3 loop spans 13 amino acids. V shed 6 bases, J shed 7 bases, and the junction held 7 bases outside the gene matches.

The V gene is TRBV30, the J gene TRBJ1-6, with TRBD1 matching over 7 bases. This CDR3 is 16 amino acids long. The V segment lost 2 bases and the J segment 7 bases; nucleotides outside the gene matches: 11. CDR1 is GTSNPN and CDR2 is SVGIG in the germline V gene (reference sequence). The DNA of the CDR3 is TGTGCCTGGAGTTTTACCGGGACAGCAGGGAATTCACCCCTCCACTTT. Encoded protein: CAWSFTGTAGNSPLHF.

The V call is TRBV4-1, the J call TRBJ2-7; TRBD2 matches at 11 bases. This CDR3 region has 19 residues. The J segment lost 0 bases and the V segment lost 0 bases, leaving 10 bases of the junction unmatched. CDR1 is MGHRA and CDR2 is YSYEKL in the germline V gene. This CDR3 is CASSQESSSGRPFSYEQYF. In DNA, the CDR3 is TGCGCCAGCAGCCAAGAATCGTCTAGCGGGAGGCCCTTCTCCTACGAGCAGTACTTC.

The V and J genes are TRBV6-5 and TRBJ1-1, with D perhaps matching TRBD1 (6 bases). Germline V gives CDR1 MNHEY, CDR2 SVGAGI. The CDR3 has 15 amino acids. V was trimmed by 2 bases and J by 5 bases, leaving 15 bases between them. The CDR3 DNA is TGTGCCAGCAGTTACCTAGGGGGGGGAGGGACTGAAGCTTTCTTT. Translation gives CASSYLGGGGTEAFF.

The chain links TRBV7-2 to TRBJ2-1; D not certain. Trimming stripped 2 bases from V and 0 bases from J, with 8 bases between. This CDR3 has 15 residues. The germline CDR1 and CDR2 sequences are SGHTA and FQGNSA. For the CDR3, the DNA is TGTGCCAGCAGCTTAATGCGCGGCTCCTACAATGAGCAGTTCTTC. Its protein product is CASSLMRGSYNEQFF.

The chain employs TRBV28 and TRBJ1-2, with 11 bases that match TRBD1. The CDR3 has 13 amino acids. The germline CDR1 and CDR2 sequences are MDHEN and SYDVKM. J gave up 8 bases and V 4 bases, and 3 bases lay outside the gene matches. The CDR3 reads CASSWTGGGGYTF. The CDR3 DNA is TGTGCCAGCAGTTGGACAGGGGGCGGAGGCTACACCTTC.

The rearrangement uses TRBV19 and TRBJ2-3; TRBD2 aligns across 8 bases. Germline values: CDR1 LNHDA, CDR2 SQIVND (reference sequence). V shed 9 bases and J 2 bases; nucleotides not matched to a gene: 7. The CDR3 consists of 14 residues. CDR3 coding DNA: TGTGCCAGCTCACTAGCGGACTACACAGATACGCAGTATTTT. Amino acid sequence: CASSLADYTDTQYF.